Here is one T cell receptor beta chain with its context. The CDR3 contains 12 residues. The germline V gene encodes CDR1 LGHDT and CDR2 YNNKEL (reference sequence). V lost 3 bases and J 4 bases, leaving 4 bases between the germline ends. Some clones are missing from TCRdb's copy, which holds only in-frame ones; the method was immunoSEQ multiplex PCR. The sample comprises some 160,000 clones, around four fifths of which are singletons, and around 8% rests with the top ten. This sample was included in a study of blood T cell repertoires in COVID-19. The sequencing input was peripheral blood. This chain links TRBV3-1 (or the pseudogene TRBV3-2) with TRBJ2-1; D unclear. This TCR derives from a woman over 75 with COVID-19, enrolled during active disease. The DNA for the CDR3 is TGTGCCAGCAGCCACAAATACAATGAGCAGTTCTTC. Amino acid sequence: CASSHKYNEQFF.